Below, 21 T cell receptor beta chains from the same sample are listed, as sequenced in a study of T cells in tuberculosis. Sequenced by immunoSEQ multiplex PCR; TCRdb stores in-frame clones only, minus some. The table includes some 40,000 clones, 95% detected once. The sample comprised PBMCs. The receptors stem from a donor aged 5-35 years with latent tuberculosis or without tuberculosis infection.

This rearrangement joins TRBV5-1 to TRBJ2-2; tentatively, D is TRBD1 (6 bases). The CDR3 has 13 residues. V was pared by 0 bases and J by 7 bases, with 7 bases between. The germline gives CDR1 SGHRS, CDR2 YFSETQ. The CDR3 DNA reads TGCGCCAGCAGCTTGGAGGGGGTCGGGGAGCTGTTTTTT. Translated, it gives CASSLEGVGELFF.

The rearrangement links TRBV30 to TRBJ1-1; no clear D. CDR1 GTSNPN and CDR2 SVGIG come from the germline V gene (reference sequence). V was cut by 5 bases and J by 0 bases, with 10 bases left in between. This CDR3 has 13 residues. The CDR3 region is CAWSRLLNTEAFF. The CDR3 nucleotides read TGTGCCTGGTCTCGCCTATTGAACACTGAAGCTTTCTTT.

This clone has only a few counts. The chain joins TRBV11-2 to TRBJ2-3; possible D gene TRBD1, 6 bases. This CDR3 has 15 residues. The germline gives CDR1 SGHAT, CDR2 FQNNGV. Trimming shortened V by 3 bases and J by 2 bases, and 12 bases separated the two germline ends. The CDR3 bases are TGTGCCAGCAGCTTGATACCAGGGGCCACAGATACGCAGTATTTT. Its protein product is CASSLIPGATDTQYF. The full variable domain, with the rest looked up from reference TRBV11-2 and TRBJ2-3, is EAGVAQSPRYKIIEKRQSVAFWCNPISGHATLYWYQQILGQGPKLLIQFQNNGVVDDSQLPKDRFSAERLKGVDSTLKIQPAKLEDSAVYLCASSLIPGATDTQYFGPGTRLTVL.

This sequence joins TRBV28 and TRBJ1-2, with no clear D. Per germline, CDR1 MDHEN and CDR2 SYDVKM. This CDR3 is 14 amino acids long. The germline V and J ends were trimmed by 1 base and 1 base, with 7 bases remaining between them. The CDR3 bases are TGTGCCAGCAGTTTATTGCAGAATAACTATGGCTACACCTTC. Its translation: CASSLLQNNYGYTF.

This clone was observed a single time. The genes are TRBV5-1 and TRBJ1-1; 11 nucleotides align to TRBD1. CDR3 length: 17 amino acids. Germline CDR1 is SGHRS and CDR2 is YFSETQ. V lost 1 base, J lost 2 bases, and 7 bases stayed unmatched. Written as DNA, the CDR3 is TGCGCCAGCAGCTTGACAATGGGACAGGGGGTAAACACTGAAGCTTTCTTT. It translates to CASSLTMGQGVNTEAFF.

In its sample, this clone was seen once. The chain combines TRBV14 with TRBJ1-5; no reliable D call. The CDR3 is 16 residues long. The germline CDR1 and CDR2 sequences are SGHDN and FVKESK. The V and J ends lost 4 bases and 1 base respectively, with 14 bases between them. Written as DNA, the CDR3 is TGTGCCAGCAGCCCGGGAGGGCCACTGAGCAATCAGCCCCAGCATTTT. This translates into CASSPGGPLSNQPQHF.

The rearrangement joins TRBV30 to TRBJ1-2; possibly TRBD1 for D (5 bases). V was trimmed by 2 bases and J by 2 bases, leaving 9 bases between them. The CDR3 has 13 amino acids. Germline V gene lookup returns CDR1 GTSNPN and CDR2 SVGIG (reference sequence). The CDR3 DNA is TGTGCCTGGAGTTTAGGGGCGAACTATGGCTACACCTTC. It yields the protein CAWSLGANYGYTF. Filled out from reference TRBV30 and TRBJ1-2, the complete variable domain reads SQTIHQWPATLVQPVGSPLSLECTVEGTSNPNLYWYRQAAGRGLQLLFYSVGIGQISSEVPQNLSASRPQDRQFILSSKKLLLSDSGFYLCAWSLGANYGYTFGSGTRLTVV.

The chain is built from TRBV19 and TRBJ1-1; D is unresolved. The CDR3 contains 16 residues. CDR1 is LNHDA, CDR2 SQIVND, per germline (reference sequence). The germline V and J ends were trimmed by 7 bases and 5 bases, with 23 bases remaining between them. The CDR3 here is CASTSPPSRRRTEAFF. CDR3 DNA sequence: TGTGCCAGTACTTCCCCACCCAGCAGACGGCGGACTGAAGCTTTCTTT.

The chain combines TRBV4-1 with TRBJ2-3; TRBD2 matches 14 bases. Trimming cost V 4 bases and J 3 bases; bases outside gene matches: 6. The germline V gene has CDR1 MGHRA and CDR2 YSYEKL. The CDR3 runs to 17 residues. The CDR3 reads CASSLSGTSGGTDTQYF. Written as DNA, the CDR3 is TGCGCCAGCAGCCTTTCGGGGACTAGCGGGGGAACAGATACGCAGTATTTT.

CDR3 residues: CASSFPDGGLSYEQYF. CDR3 bases: TGTGCCAGCAGCTTCCCTGACGGGGGGCTCTCCTACGAGCAGTACTTC. The V call is TRBV11-2, the J call TRBJ2-7; maybe TRBD2 (7 bases). This CDR3 has 16 residues. Germline CDR1 is SGHAT and CDR2 is FQNNGV. The germline V and J ends were trimmed by 3 bases and 0 bases, with 15 bases remaining between them.

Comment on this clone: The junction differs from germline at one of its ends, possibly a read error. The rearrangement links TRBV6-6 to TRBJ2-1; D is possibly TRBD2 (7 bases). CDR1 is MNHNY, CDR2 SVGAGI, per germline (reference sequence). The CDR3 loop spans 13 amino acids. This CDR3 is CATSRGGANEQFF. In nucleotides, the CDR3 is TGTGCCACCAGTAGGGGGGGAGCCAATGAGCAGTTCTTC.

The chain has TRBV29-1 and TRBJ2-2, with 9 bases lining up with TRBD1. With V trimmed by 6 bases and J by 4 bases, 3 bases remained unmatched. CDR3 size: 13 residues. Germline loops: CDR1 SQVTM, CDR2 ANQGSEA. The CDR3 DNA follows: TGCAGCGTACGGACAGGGGCCACCGGGGAGCTGTTTTTT. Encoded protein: CSVRTGATGELFF.

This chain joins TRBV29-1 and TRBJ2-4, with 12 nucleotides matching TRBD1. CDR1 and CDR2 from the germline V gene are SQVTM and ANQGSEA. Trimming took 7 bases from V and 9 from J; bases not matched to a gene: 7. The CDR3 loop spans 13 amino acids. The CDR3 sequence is CSAGGQGAGIQYF. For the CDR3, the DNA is TGCAGCGCAGGGGGACAGGGGGCCGGCATTCAGTACTTC.

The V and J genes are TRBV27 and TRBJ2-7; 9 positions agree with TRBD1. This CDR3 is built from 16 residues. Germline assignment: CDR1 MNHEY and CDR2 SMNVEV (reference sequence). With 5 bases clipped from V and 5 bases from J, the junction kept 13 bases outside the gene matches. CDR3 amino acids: CASSGLTGGPLNEQYF. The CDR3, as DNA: TGTGCCAGCAGTGGACTTACAGGGGGCCCTTTGAACGAGCAGTACTTC.

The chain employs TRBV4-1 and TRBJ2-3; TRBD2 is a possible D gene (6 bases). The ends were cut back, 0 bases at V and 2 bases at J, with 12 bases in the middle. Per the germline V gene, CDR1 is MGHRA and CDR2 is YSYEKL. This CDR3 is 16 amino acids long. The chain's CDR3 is CASSQETSPSTDTQYF. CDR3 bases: TGCGCCAGCAGCCAAGAAACTAGCCCCTCCACAGATACGCAGTATTTT.

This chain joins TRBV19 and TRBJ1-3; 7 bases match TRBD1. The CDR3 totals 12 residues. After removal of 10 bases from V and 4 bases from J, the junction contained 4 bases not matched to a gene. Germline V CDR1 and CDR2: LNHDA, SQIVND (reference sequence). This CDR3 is CAIRDSGNTIYF. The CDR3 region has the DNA TGTGCCATCCGGGACAGCGGAAACACCATATATTTT.

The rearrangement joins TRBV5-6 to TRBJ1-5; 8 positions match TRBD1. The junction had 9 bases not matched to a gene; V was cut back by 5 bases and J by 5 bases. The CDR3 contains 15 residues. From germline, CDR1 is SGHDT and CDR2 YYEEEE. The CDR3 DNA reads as TGTGCCAGCAGTTCACAGGGGGTAGGCTATCAGCCCCAGCATTTT. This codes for CASSSQGVGYQPQHF.

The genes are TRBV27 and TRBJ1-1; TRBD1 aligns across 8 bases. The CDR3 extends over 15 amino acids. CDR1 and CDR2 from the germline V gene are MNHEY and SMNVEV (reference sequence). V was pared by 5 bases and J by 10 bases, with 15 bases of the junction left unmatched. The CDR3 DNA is TGTGCCAGCAGTCCCACACGGCAGGGGGCTGGTGGAGCTTTCTTT. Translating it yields CASSPTRQGAGGAFF.

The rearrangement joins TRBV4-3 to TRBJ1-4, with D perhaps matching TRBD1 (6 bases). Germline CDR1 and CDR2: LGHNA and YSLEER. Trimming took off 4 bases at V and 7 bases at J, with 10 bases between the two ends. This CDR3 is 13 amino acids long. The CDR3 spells CASSRGGSEKLFF. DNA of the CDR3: TGCGCCAGCAGCCGGGGGGGCAGTGAAAAACTGTTTTTT.

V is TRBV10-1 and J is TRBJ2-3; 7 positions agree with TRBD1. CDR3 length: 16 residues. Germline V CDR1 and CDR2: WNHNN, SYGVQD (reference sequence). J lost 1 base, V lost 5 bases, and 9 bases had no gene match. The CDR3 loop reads CASSSRQGGGTDTQYF. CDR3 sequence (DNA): TGCGCCAGCAGTTCCAGACAGGGCGGAGGCACAGATACGCAGTATTTT.

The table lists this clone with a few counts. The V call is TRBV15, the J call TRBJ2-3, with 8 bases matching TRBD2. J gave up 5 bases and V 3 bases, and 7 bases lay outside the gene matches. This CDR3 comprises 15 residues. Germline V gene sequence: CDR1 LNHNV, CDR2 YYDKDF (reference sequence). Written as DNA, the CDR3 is TGTGCCACCAGCAGTTCGGGGGGGCATGGAGATACGCAGTATTTT. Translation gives CATSSSGGHGDTQYF. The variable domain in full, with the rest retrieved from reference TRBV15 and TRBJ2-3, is DAMVIQNPRYQVTQFGKPVTLSCSQTLNHNVMYWYQQKSSQAPKLLFHYYDKDFNNEADTPDNFQSRRPNTSFCFLDIRSPGLGDTAMYLCATSSSGGHGDTQYFGPGTRLTVL.